Listed here is a single T cell receptor beta chain. These data originate in a study of T cell responses to AZD1222 COVID-19 vaccine. The CDR3 length is 14 residues. The V and J ends lost 3 bases and 8 bases respectively, with 14 bases between them. Germline V gives CDR1 GTSNPN, CDR2 SVGIG (reference sequence). Sequencing used immunoSEQ multiplex PCR; TCRdb keeps in-frame clones, though not all of them. The sample has 110,000 or so clones; 80% to 90% are singletons. The chain recombines TRBV30 with TRBJ1-6; possible D gene TRBD1, 5 bases. The sample consisted of peripheral blood, taken 28 days after the second AZD1222 dose. The sequence derives from an adult who received the AZD1222 COVID-19 vaccine. The CDR3 region is CAWSRQRDHSPLHF. The CDR3, as DNA: TGTGCCTGGAGCCGACAGAGGGACCATTCACCCCTCCACTTT. The whole variable domain, remainder taken from reference TRBV30 and TRBJ1-6, is SQTIHQWPATLVQPVGSPLSLECTVEGTSNPNLYWYRQAAGRGLQLLFYSVGIGQISSEVPQNLSASRPQDRQFILSSKKLLLSDSGFYLCAWSRQRDHSPLHFGNGTRLTVT.